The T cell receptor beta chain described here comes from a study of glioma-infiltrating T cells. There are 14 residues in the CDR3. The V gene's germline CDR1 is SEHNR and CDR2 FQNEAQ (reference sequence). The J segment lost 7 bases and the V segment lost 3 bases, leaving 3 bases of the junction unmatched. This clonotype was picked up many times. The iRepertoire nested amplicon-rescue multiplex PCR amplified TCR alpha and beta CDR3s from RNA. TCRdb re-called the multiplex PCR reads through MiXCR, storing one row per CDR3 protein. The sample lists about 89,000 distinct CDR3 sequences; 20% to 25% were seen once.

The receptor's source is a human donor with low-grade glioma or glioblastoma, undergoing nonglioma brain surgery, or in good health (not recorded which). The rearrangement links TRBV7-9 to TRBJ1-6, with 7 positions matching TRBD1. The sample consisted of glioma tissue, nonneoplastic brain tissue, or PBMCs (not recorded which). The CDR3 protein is CASSFQGENSPLHF. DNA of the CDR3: TGTGCCAGCAGCTTCCAGGGGGAAAATTCACCCCTCCACTTT.